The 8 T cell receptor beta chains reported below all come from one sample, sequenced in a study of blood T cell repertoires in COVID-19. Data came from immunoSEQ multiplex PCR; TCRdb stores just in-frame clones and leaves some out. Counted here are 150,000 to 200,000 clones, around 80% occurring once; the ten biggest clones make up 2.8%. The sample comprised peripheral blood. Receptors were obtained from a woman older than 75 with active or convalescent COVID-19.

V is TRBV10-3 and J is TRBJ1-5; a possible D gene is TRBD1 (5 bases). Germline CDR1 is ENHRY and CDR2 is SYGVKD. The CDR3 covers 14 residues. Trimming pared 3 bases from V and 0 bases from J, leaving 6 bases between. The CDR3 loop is CAISDRDSNQPQHF. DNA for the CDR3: TGTGCCATCAGTGACAGGGATAGCAATCAGCCCCAGCATTTT.

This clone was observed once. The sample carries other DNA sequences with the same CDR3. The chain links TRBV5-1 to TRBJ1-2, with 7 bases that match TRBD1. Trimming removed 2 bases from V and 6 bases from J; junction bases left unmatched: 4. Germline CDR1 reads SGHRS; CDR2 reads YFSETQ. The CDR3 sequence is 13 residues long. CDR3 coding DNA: TGCGCCAGCAGCTTCGGGCAGGGGGATGGCTACACCTTC. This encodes CASSFGQGDGYTF.

For the CDR3, the DNA is TGTGCCAGCACCTTAGCAACAGGGTCCAATTCACCCCTCCACTTT. Protein: CASTLATGSNSPLHF. The chain couples TRBV2 to TRBJ1-6, with a weak D call TRBD1 (6 bases). This CDR3 is 15 amino acids long. V lost 7 bases and J lost 7, with 17 bases in between. Germline assignment: CDR1 SNHLY and CDR2 FYNNEI.

CDR3 nucleotide sequence: TGTGCCAGCAGCCTCCGTCTAGCGGGGAGTCAGCCCCAGCATTTT. The encoded protein is CASSLRLAGSQPQHF. The gene calls are TRBV28 and TRBJ1-5, with unresolved D. V shed 6 bases and J shed 6 bases, with 18 bases lying between them. CDR3 length: 15 residues. Germline values: CDR1 MDHEN, CDR2 SYDVKM.

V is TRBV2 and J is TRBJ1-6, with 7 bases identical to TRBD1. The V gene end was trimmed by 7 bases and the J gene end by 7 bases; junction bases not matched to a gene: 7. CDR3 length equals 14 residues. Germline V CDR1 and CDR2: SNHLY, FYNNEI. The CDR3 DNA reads TGTGCCAGCAAGCAGACAGGGCGCAATTCACCCCTCCACTTT. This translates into CASKQTGRNSPLHF. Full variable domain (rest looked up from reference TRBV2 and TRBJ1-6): EPEVTQTPSHQVTQMGQEVILRCVPISNHLYFYWYRQILGQKVEFLVSFYNNEISEKSEIFDDQFSVERPDGSNFTLKIRSTKLEDSAMYFCASKQTGRNSPLHFGNGTRLTVT.

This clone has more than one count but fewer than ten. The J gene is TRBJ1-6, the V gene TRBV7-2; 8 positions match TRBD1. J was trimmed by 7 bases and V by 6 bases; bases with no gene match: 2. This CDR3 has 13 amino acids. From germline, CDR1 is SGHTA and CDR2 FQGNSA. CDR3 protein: CASRGQGNSPLHF. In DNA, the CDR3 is TGTGCCAGCAGAGGACAGGGAAATTCACCCCTCCACTTT.

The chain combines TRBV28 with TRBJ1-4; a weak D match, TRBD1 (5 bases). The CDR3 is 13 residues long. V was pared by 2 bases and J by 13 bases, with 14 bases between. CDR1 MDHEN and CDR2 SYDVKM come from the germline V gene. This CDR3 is CASSLVRDKVLFF. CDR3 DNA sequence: TGTGCCAGCAGTTTAGTCAGGGATAAGGTACTGTTTTTT. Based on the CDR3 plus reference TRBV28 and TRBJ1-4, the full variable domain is DVKVTQSSRYLVKRTGEKVFLECVQDMDHENMFWYRQDPGLGLRLIYFSYDVKMKEKGDIPEGYSVSREKKERFSLILESASTNQTSMYLCASSLVRDKVLFFGSGTQLSVL.

CDR3 sequence reads: CAWSVQSGIQETQYF. The CDR3 nucleotides read TGTGCCTGGAGTGTACAGTCGGGAATCCAAGAGACCCAGTACTTC. The V call is TRBV30, the J call TRBJ2-5; TRBD2 might be the D (5 bases). The V end lost 0 bases, the J end lost 1 base, and 12 bases lay between the germline ends. From germline, CDR1 is GTSNPN and CDR2 SVGIG (reference sequence). The CDR3 consists of 15 residues.